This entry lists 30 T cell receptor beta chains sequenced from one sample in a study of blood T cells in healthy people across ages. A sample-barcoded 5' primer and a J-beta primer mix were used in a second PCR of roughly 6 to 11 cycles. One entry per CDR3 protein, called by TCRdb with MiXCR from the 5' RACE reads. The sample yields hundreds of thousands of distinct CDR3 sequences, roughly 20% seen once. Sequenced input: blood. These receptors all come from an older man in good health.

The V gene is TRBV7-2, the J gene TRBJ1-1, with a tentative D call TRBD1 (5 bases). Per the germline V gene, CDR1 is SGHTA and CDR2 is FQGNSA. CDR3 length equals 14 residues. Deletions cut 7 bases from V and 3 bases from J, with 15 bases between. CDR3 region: CASNYGGGYTEAFF. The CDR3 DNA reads TGTGCCAGCAACTACGGGGGTGGGTACACTGAAGCTTTCTTT.

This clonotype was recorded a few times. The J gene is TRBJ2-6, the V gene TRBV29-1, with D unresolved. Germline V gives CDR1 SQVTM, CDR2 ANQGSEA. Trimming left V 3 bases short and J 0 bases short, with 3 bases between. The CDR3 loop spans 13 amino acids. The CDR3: CSVEVSGANVLTF. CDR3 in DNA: TGCAGCGTTGAGGTCTCTGGGGCCAACGTCCTGACTTTC.

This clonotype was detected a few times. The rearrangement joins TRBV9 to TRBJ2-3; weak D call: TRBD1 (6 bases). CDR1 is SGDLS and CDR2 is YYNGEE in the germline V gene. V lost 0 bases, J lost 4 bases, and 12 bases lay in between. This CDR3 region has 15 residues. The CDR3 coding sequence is TGTGCCAGCAGCGTAGAAGACAGGCAATCAGATACGCAGTATTTT. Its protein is CASSVEDRQSDTQYF.

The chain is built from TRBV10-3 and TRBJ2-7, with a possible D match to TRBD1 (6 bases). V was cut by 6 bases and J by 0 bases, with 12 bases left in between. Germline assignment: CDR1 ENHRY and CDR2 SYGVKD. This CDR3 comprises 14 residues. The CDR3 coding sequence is TGTGCCATCAGACCGAGGACAGACTCCTACGAGCAGTACTTC. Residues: CAIRPRTDSYEQYF.

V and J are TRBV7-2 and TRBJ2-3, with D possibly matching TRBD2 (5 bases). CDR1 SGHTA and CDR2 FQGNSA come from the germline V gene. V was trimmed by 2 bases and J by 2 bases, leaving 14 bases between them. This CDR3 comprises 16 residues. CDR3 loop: CASSLSGVRPTDTQYF. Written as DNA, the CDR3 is TGTGCCAGCAGCTTATCCGGGGTTCGCCCCACAGATACGCAGTATTTT.

The chain's CDR3 is CASSLILANNEQFF. CDR3 nucleotide sequence: TGTGCCAGCAGCTTAATTCTAGCGAACAATGAGCAGTTCTTC. The chain employs TRBV11-2 and TRBJ2-1; perhaps TRBD2 as D (6 bases). Germline lookup yields CDR1 SGHAT and CDR2 FQNNGV. The CDR3 extends over 14 amino acids. V gave up 2 bases and J gave up 5 bases, with 10 bases separating them.

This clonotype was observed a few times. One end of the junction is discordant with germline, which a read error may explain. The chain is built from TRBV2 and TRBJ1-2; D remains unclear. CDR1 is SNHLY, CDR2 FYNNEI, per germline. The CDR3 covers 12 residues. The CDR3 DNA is TGTGCCAGCACGGGCAACAACTATGACTACACCTTC. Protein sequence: CASTGNNYDYTF.

The CDR3: CASSEGQASRKETQYF. In DNA form, the CDR3 reads TGTGCCAGCAGTGAAGGGCAGGCCTCGAGAAAAGAGACCCAGTACTTC. V is TRBV2 and J is TRBJ2-5; no definite D call. The germline V gene encodes CDR1 SNHLY and CDR2 FYNNEI. CDR3 length equals 16 residues. Trimming took 1 base from V and 3 from J, leaving 15 bases between them.

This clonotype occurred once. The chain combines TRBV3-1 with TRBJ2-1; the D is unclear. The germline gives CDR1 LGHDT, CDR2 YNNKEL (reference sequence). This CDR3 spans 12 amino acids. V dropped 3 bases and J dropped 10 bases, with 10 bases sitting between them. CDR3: CASSQPYQEQFF. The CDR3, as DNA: TGTGCCAGCAGCCAGCCCTATCAGGAGCAGTTCTTC.

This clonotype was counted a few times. The CDR3 DNA follows: TGTGCCAGCAGTGGGGACAGGGGGCGCGGCTACACCTTC. It translates to CASSGDRGRGYTF. V is TRBV6-6 and J is TRBJ1-2; TRBD1 matches 12 bases. The V gene end was trimmed by 5 bases and the J gene end by 8 bases; junction bases not matched to a gene: 3. Germline values: CDR1 MNHNY, CDR2 SVGAGI (reference sequence). The CDR3 contains 13 residues.

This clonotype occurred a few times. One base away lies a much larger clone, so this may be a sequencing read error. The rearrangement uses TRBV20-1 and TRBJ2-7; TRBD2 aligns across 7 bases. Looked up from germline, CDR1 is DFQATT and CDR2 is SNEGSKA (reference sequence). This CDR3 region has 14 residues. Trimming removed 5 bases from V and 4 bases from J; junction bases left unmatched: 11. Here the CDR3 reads CSAGVGGSIYEQYF. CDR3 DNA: TGCAGTGCTGGAGTTGGCGGGAGTATTTACGAGCAGTACTTC.

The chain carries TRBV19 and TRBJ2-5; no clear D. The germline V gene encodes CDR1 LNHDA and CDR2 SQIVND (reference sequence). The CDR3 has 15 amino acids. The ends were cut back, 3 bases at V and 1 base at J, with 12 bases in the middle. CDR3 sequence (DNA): TGTGCCAGTAGTATCCGGTACACCACCCAAGAGACCCAGTACTTC. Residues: CASSIRYTTQETQYF.

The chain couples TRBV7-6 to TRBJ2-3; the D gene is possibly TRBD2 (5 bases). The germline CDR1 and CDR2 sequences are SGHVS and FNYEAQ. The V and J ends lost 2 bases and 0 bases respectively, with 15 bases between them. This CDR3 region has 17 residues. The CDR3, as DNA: TGTGCCAGCAGCTTATTAGAGGGCACAGTTAGCACAGATACGCAGTATTTT. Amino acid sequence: CASSLLEGTVSTDTQYF.

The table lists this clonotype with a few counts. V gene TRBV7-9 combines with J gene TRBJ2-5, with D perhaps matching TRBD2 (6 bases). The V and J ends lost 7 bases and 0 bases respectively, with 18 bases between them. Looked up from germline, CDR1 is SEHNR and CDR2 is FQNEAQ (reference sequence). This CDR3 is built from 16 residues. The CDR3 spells CASTGGELVDQETQYF. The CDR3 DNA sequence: TGTGCCAGCACCGGGGGTGAATTAGTGGACCAAGAGACCCAGTACTTC.

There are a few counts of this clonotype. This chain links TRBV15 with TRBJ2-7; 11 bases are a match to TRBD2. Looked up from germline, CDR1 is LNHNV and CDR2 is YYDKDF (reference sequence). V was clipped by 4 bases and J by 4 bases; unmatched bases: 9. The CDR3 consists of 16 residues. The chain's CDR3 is CATSTPTSGRGYEQYF. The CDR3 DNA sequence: TGTGCCACCAGCACACCAACTAGCGGGAGAGGATACGAGCAGTACTTC.

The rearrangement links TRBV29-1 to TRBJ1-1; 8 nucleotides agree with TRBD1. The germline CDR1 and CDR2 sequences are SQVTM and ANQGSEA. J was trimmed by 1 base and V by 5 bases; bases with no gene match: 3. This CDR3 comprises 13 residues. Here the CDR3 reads CSVLQGGNTEAFF. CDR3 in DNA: TGCAGCGTTTTACAGGGGGGGAACACTGAAGCTTTCTTT.

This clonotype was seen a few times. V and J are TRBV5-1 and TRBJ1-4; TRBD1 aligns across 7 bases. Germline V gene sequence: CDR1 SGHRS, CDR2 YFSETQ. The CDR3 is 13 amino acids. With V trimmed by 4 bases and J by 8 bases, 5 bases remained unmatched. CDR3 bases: TGCGCCAGCAGCACAGGGGACAGCGAAAAACTGTTTTTT. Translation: CASSTGDSEKLFF.

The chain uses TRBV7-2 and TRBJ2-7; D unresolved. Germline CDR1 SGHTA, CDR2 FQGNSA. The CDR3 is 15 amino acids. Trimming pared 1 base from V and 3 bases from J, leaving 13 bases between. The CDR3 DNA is TGTGCCAGCAGCTTAGGAGGAACCCTACTCTACGAGCAGTACTTC. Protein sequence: CASSLGGTLLYEQYF.

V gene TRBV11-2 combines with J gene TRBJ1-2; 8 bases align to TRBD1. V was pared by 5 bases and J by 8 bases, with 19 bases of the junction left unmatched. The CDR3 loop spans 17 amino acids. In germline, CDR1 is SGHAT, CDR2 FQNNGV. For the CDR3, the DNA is TGTGCCAGCAGCCTACACCCTGGACAGGGCCCTGAGGTGGGCTACACCTTC. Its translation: CASSLHPGQGPEVGYTF.

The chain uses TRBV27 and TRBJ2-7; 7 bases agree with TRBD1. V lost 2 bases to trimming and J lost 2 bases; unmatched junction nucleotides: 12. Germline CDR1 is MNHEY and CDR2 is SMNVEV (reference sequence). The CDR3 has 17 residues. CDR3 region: CASSLRGDREWTYEQYF. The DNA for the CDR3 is TGTGCCAGCAGTTTACGCGGAGACAGGGAGTGGACCTACGAGCAGTACTTC.

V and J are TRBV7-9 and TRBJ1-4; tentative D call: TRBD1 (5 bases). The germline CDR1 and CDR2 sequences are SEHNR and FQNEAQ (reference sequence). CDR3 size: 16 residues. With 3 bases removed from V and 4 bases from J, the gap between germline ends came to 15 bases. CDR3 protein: CASSFFGTQDNEKLFF. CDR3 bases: TGTGCCAGCAGCTTCTTCGGGACGCAAGATAATGAAAAACTGTTTTTT.

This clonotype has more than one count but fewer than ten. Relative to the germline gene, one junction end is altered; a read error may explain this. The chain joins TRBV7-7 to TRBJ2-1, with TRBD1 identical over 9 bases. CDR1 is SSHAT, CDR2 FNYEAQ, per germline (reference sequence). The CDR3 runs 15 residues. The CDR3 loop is CASSPGTGLNNEQFF. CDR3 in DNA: TGTGCTAGCAGCCCCGGGACAGGGCTCAACAATGAGCAGTTCTTC.

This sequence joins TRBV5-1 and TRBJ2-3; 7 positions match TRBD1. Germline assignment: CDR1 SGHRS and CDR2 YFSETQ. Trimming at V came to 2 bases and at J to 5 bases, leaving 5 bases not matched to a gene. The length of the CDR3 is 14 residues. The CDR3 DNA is TGCGCCAGCAGCTTCCCAGGGGGATTAGATACGCAGTATTTT. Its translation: CASSFPGGLDTQYF.

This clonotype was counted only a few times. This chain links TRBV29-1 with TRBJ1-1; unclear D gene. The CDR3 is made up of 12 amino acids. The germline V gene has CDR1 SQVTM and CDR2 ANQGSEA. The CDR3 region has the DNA TGCACCGGGTTAAGCGGCGGCACTGAAGCTTTCTTT. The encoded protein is CTGLSGGTEAFF.

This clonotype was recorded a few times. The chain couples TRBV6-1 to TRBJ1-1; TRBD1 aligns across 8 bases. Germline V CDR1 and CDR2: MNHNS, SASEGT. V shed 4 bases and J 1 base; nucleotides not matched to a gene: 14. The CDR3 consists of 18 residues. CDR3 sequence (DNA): TGTGCCAGCAGTGTAGAAGCCGGGACAGGCCTTAGGAACACTGAAGCTTTCTTT. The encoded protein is CASSVEAGTGLRNTEAFF.

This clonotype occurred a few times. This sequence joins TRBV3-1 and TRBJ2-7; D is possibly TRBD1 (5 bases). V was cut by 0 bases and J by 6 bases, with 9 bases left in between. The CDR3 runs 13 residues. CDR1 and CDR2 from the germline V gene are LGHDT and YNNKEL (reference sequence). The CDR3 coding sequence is TGTGCCAGCAGCCAAGACAGGGTGAGCGAGCAGTACTTC. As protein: CASSQDRVSEQYF.

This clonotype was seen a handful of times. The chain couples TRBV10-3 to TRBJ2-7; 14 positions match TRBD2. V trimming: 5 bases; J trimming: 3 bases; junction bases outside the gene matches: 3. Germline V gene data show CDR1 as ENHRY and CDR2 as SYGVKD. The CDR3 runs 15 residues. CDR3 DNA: TGTGCCATCAGTTCCGGGACTAGCGGGGGCTACGAGCAGTACTTC. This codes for CAISSGTSGGYEQYF.

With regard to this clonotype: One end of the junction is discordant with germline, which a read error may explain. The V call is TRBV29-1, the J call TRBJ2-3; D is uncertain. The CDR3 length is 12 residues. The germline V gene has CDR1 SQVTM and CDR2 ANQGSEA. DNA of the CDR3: TGCAGCGTTGAAGGGGGTTCGGAGACCCAGTACTTT. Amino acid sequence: CSVEGGSETQYF.

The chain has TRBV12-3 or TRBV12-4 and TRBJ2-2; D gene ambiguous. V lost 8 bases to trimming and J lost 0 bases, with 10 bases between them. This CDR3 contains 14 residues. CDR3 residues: CASAKTTNTGELFF. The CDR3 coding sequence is TGTGCCAGCGCCAAAACGACGAACACCGGGGAGCTGTTTTTT.

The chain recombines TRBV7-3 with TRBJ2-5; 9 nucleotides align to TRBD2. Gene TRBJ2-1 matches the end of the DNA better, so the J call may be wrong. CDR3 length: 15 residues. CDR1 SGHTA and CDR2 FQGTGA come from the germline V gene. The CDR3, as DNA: TGTGCCAGCAGCTTTGGGGCGGGAGGGCCCAATGAGCAGTTCTTC. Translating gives CASSFGAGGPNEQFF.